Described below is a single T cell receptor beta chain sequence and its context. The sample belongs to a study of control samples from healthy donors and cancer patients. TCRdb's copy holds only in-frame clones and misses some; the assay was immunoSEQ multiplex PCR. Among roughly 120,000 clones, around 88% were seen once, and the ten largest hold less than 3.5%. Per germline, CDR1 PRHDT and CDR2 FYEKMQ (reference sequence). The CDR3 spans 15 residues. Trimming shortened V by 6 bases and J by 3 bases, and 15 bases separated the two germline ends. Material for sequencing was blood. This receptor was identified in a man between 40 and 49 years old in good health. The rearrangement links TRBV13 to TRBJ2-1, with TRBD2 as a possible D gene (6 bases). In nucleotides, the CDR3 is TGTGCCAGCAGACACGGGCTAGCGATCTACAATGAGCAGTTCTTC. Its protein product is CASRHGLAIYNEQFF.